These T cell receptor beta chains were read from a single sample in a study of blood T cell repertoires in COVID-19. Produced via immunoSEQ multiplex PCR; TCRdb's table is partial and in-frame only. The table shows fewer than 200,000 clones, with more than 75% occurring only once. Sequencing used peripheral blood. These receptor sequences come from a man between 35 and 55 years old with active or convalescent COVID-19. Both conserved end residues are part of each CDR3.

V: TRBV28; J: TRBJ2-1; CDR3: CASSLFGGEQFF
V: TRBV5-6; J: TRBJ2-2; CDR3: CASSSTGNTGELFF
V: TRBV7-2; J: TRBJ1-5; CDR3: CASSLDRGHQPQHF
V: TRBV9; J: TRBJ2-7; CDR3: CASSAGGGTGEQYF
V: TRBV6-6; J: TRBJ2-1; CDR3: CASSWDREYNEQFF
V: TRBV5-1; J: TRBJ1-1; CDR3: CASSLGRAETEAFF
V: TRBV6-2/TRBV6-3; J: TRBJ2-7; CDR3: CASSEGLVFGNEQYF
V: TRBV18; J: TRBJ1-5; CDR3: CASQGQGNQPQHF
V: TRBV7-6; J: TRBJ1-6; CDR3: CASSPQGQYNSPLHF
V: TRBV5-4; J: TRBJ2-2; CDR3: CASSLPPGYPGELFF
V: TRBV7-2; J: TRBJ1-2; CDR3: CASSLEIREGYTF
V: TRBV28; J: TRBJ1-4; CDR3: CASSTRRPTREKLFF
V: TRBV5-1; J: TRBJ1-1; CDR3: CASSSLGTPNTEAFF
V: TRBV5-1; J: TRBJ2-2; CDR3: CASSLTGLATGELFF
V: TRBV5-6; J: TRBJ1-3; CDR3: CASSLGTGLAGNTIYF
V: TRBV5-1; J: TRBJ1-5; CDR3: CASSLVGGPNQPQHF
V: TRBV24-1; J: TRBJ2-2; CDR3: CATSEERTGTGELFF